The rows below give T cell receptor beta chains drawn from one sample of a study of CD4 T cells in relation to SARS-CoV-2 and coronaviruses. TCRdb's copy holds only in-frame clones and misses some; the assay was immunoSEQ multiplex PCR. The table has 20,000 to 25,000 clones, around three quarters seen once; the top ten hold about 14%. Their recognized antigens are unknown. The material sequenced was CD4+ T cells from PBMCs, cultured in vitro. These receptors all come from a human donor in good health. Each CDR3 is given without its conserved first and last residue. Each record gives: D gene, J gene, V gene, CDR3 protein. A D gene is named only where the DNA matches it firmly.

D gene: TRBD1; J gene: TRBJ1-2; V gene: TRBV2; CDR3 protein: ASSDELGQGAYGYT
D gene: NA; J gene: TRBJ2-6; V gene: TRBV6-5; CDR3 protein: ASSYSPGSGANVLT
D gene: NA; J gene: TRBJ2-7; V gene: TRBV6-5; CDR3 protein: ASSYTDSYEQY
D gene: TRBD1; J gene: TRBJ2-7; V gene: TRBV11-2; CDR3 protein: ASSAIRTGGGEQY
D gene: NA; J gene: TRBJ2-3; V gene: TRBV11-2; CDR3 protein: ASSSNTQY
D gene: TRBD1; J gene: TRBJ1-4; V gene: TRBV5-6; CDR3 protein: ASGMTGRPEKLF
D gene: NA; J gene: TRBJ1-2; V gene: TRBV19; CDR3 protein: ASSMDDGAFKYGYT
D gene: NA; J gene: TRBJ2-3; V gene: TRBV5-4; CDR3 protein: ASSWGVVADTDTQY
D gene: TRBD1; J gene: TRBJ2-1; V gene: TRBV11-2; CDR3 protein: ASSVRPGQGWNEQF
D gene: NA; J gene: TRBJ2-3; V gene: TRBV7-2; CDR3 protein: ASSLSVRGDTQY
D gene: NA; J gene: TRBJ1-5; V gene: TRBV27; CDR3 protein: ASSPERGRGPQH
D gene: TRBD1; J gene: TRBJ1-6; V gene: TRBV6-5; CDR3 protein: ASRTGQGVFPLH
D gene: TRBD1; J gene: TRBJ2-3; V gene: TRBV29-1; CDR3 protein: SVDIPDRAWATDTQY
D gene: NA; J gene: TRBJ2-3; V gene: TRBV11-2; CDR3 protein: ASSPVGGLPDTDTQY
D gene: TRBD1; J gene: TRBJ1-2; V gene: TRBV6-2/TRBV6-3; CDR3 protein: ASSRRTGDYGYT
D gene: TRBD2; J gene: TRBJ2-3; V gene: TRBV5-1; CDR3 protein: ASSLGGGAPADTQY
D gene: NA; J gene: TRBJ2-6; V gene: TRBV11-2; CDR3 protein: ASSRDSSGANVLT
D gene: NA; J gene: TRBJ2-1; V gene: TRBV27; CDR3 protein: ASSQQGSYNEQF
D gene: NA; J gene: TRBJ2-1; V gene: TRBV7-2; CDR3 protein: ASSPWGGRGNEQF
D gene: NA; J gene: TRBJ2-7; V gene: TRBV6-1; CDR3 protein: ASSEAGWGRGEQY
D gene: NA; J gene: TRBJ2-3; V gene: TRBV5-1; CDR3 protein: ASSLGGGGRFDTQY
D gene: TRBD1; J gene: TRBJ1-4; V gene: TRBV5-4; CDR3 protein: ASSQLGTGDAEKLF
D gene: NA; J gene: TRBJ2-4; V gene: TRBV2; CDR3 protein: ASSEVWGTKNIQY
D gene: NA; J gene: TRBJ2-2; V gene: TRBV6-2/TRBV6-3; CDR3 protein: ASSYSGYTNTGELF
D gene: TRBD1; J gene: TRBJ2-5; V gene: TRBV7-9; CDR3 protein: ASSSIQGIQETQY
D gene: NA; J gene: TRBJ1-1; V gene: TRBV18; CDR3 protein: ASSPGENTEAF
D gene: TRBD1; J gene: TRBJ1-4; V gene: TRBV7-6; CDR3 protein: ASSLALGQGNEKLF
D gene: NA; J gene: TRBJ1-3; V gene: TRBV19; CDR3 protein: ASSTTGWGNTIY
D gene: TRBD1; J gene: TRBJ2-3; V gene: TRBV9; CDR3 protein: ASSPHRDRGTDTQY
D gene: NA; J gene: TRBJ2-6; V gene: TRBV4-3; CDR3 protein: ASSQDISSGANVLT
D gene: NA; J gene: TRBJ2-2; V gene: TRBV2; CDR3 protein: ASNRGAENTGELF
D gene: NA; J gene: TRBJ1-4; V gene: TRBV6-5; CDR3 protein: ASSEKATNEKLF
D gene: TRBD2; J gene: TRBJ2-3; V gene: TRBV10-3; CDR3 protein: AISTPLTGQGTSGTDTQY
D gene: TRBD2; J gene: TRBJ2-1; V gene: TRBV6-5; CDR3 protein: ATKLAPGREQF
D gene: NA; J gene: TRBJ1-4; V gene: TRBV12-5; CDR3 protein: ASSRGNEKLF
D gene: NA; J gene: TRBJ2-1; V gene: TRBV5-1; CDR3 protein: ASSLGLGYPEQF
D gene: NA; J gene: TRBJ2-3; V gene: TRBV2; CDR3 protein: ASSEGRVAQY
D gene: NA; J gene: TRBJ2-7; V gene: TRBV13; CDR3 protein: ASSFWGGHEQY
D gene: TRBD1; J gene: TRBJ2-7; V gene: TRBV18; CDR3 protein: ASSTGTGDYEQY
D gene: TRBD1; J gene: TRBJ2-7; V gene: TRBV6-5; CDR3 protein: ASSFYLGQGSEQY
D gene: NA; J gene: TRBJ2-2; V gene: TRBV24-1; CDR3 protein: ATSPSGTGELF
D gene: TRBD1; J gene: TRBJ1-5; V gene: TRBV5-1; CDR3 protein: ASSTGDRENQPQH
D gene: NA; J gene: TRBJ1-3; V gene: TRBV6-5; CDR3 protein: ASYGPEAGNTIY
D gene: NA; J gene: TRBJ2-3; V gene: TRBV3-1/TRBV3-2; CDR3 protein: ASSQGGGDTQY
D gene: NA; J gene: TRBJ1-4; V gene: TRBV7-2; CDR3 protein: ASSPRREGTGKLF
D gene: NA; J gene: TRBJ1-2; V gene: TRBV6-5; CDR3 protein: ASSYDRTNSYT
D gene: NA; J gene: TRBJ1-2; V gene: TRBV10-3; CDR3 protein: AISESRPYGYT
D gene: NA; J gene: TRBJ1-5; V gene: TRBV2; CDR3 protein: ASSRGGSNQPQH
D gene: NA; J gene: TRBJ1-2; V gene: TRBV3-1/TRBV3-2; CDR3 protein: ASSQAAGMNYGYT
D gene: NA; J gene: TRBJ2-1; V gene: TRBV4-3; CDR3 protein: ASSQEETRVDEQF
D gene: NA; J gene: TRBJ2-3; V gene: TRBV7-9; CDR3 protein: ASSLSARTDTQY
D gene: TRBD1; J gene: TRBJ1-1; V gene: TRBV18; CDR3 protein: ASSPFPRPGGEWTEAF
D gene: NA; J gene: TRBJ1-1; V gene: TRBV5-4; CDR3 protein: ASSLDLGGIAEAF
D gene: NA; J gene: TRBJ1-1; V gene: TRBV25-1; CDR3 protein: ASSAVLGQNTEAF
D gene: NA; J gene: TRBJ2-4; V gene: TRBV7-6; CDR3 protein: ASSLNPFSSRAKNIQY